Listed here is a single TCR beta chain. The record originates from a study of blood T cell repertoires in COVID-19. Across the study: Both acute and convalescent COVID-19 samples were obtained from the United States, Italy and Spain. PBMCs, B-cell-depleted T cells, or T cells were the source of the cDNA or gDNA that made up the material.

Per the authors' pipeline: Reference gene primer amplification gave nucleated cell count estimates. This table comes from immunoSEQ multiplex PCR, and its TCRdb copy is limited to in-frame clones, with some not included. V and J calls and clone size are copied from that table; D and trimming were computed from the DNA. The sample has approximately 140,000 clones; almost 90% are singletons. Germline CDR1 and CDR2: GTSNPN and SVGIG (reference sequence). This CDR3 is 15 amino acids long. V lost 0 bases, J lost 5 bases, and 13 bases lay in between. This chain uses TRBV30 with TRBJ2-2; a possible D gene is TRBD1 (6 bases). This receptor was identified in a woman aged 55-69 years with acute or convalescent COVID-19. Sequences were obtained from peripheral blood. The CDR3 DNA sequence: TGTGCCTGGAGTGTACAGGGACCAGGGACCGGGGAGCTGTTTTTT. The encoded protein is CAWSVQGPGTGELFF.